This record concerns one TCR beta chain sequence. What it binds is not known. The data derive from a study of cytomegalovirus exposure and HLA in healthy donors. Study results and caveats: The study designated 164 TCR beta chains cytomegalovirus-associated. Diagnosis of cytomegalovirus status made by the classifier reportedly showed high specificity and sensitivity.

The CDR3 consists of 18 residues. Trimming cost V 2 bases and J 9 bases, with 24 bases left between them. CDR1 is SGHTS, CDR2 YDEGEE, per germline. Using immunoSEQ multiplex PCR, the repertoire was profiled, and TCRdb retains in-frame clones only, with some absent. The profile shows hundreds of thousands of clones, roughly 90% of them singletons. The source of this sequence is a young woman in good health and CMV-seronegative. The rearrangement joins TRBV5-8 to TRBJ1-6, with D uncertain. The sequenced material came from PBMCs. The CDR3 is CASSFFLGFDRQSSPLHF. CDR3 bases: TGTGCCAGCAGCTTCTTCCTAGGCTTTGACCGGCAGAGTTCACCCCTCCACTTT.